These 2 T cell receptor beta chains share one sample of origin, sequenced in a study of blood T cells in healthy people across ages. A second PCR of 7 to 11 cycles used a sample-barcoded 5' primer and a J-beta primer mix. Via MiXCR, TCRdb re-called the 5' RACE reads, giving one row per CDR3 protein. The repertoire consists of hundreds of thousands of distinct CDR3 sequences, with roughly 52% occurring once and the leading ten covering 13%. Sequencing was performed on blood. The source of these receptors is a man aged 25-40 years in good health.

V is TRBV29-1 and J is TRBJ1-4; D not certain. Trimming stripped 4 bases from V and 2 bases from J, with 8 bases between. Germline V gene lookup returns CDR1 SQVTM and CDR2 ANQGSEA. CDR3 length equals 13 residues. CDR3 bases: TGCAGCGTTGTGAGGCAGACTAATGAAAAACTGTTTTTT. Amino acids: CSVVRQTNEKLFF. Full variable domain (rest looked up from reference TRBV29-1 and TRBJ1-4): SAVISQKPSRDICQRGTSLTIQCQVDSQVTMMFWYRQQPGQSLTLIATANQGSEATYESGFVIDKFPISRPNLTFSTLTVSNMSPEDSSIYLCSVVRQTNEKLFFGSGTQLSVL.

This clonotype was seen just once. This chain joins TRBV20-1 and TRBJ2-3, with 9 nucleotides matching TRBD2. This CDR3 contains 16 residues. J lost 3 bases, V lost 3 bases, and 10 bases had no gene match. Germline loops: CDR1 DFQATT, CDR2 SNEGSKA (reference sequence). The CDR3 reads CSARVFDLAGTDTQYF. CDR3 bases: TGCAGTGCTAGGGTCTTCGATCTAGCGGGGACAGATACGCAGTATTTT.